The sample holds many counts of the clone carrying this T cell receptor (beta chain). Its antigen is undetermined. This CDR3 contains 14 residues. V was cut by 4 bases and J by 3 bases, with 13 bases left in between. Looked up from germline, CDR1 is LGHNA and CDR2 is YSLEER. TCRdb re-called the reads with MiXCR, one entry per CDR3 protein. The sample includes 80,000 or so distinct CDR3 sequences, roughly a quarter seen only once; the top ten take approximately 48%. The sample is drawn from a study of T cell repertoires in cytomegalovirus infection. Study-wide background: In the study, CMV epitopes included recently identified HLA-C-restricted and well-studied HLA-B-restricted ones. Public TCR beta signatures provided an indication of both CMV infection and a matching HLA type.

Here the sequenced sample was CD8+ T cells from cultured PBMCs, taken from culture after CMV antigen stimulation. The TCR originated in a human donor in good health (CMV status not recorded). Some clones in this sample may be carry-over from other donors' samples. The genes are TRBV4-3 and TRBJ2-7; D may correspond to TRBD1 or TRBD2 (5 bases each). The CDR3 sequence: CASSPGRGVYEQYF. DNA of the CDR3: TGCGCCAGCAGCCCTGGAAGGGGAGTCTACGAGCAGTACTTC.